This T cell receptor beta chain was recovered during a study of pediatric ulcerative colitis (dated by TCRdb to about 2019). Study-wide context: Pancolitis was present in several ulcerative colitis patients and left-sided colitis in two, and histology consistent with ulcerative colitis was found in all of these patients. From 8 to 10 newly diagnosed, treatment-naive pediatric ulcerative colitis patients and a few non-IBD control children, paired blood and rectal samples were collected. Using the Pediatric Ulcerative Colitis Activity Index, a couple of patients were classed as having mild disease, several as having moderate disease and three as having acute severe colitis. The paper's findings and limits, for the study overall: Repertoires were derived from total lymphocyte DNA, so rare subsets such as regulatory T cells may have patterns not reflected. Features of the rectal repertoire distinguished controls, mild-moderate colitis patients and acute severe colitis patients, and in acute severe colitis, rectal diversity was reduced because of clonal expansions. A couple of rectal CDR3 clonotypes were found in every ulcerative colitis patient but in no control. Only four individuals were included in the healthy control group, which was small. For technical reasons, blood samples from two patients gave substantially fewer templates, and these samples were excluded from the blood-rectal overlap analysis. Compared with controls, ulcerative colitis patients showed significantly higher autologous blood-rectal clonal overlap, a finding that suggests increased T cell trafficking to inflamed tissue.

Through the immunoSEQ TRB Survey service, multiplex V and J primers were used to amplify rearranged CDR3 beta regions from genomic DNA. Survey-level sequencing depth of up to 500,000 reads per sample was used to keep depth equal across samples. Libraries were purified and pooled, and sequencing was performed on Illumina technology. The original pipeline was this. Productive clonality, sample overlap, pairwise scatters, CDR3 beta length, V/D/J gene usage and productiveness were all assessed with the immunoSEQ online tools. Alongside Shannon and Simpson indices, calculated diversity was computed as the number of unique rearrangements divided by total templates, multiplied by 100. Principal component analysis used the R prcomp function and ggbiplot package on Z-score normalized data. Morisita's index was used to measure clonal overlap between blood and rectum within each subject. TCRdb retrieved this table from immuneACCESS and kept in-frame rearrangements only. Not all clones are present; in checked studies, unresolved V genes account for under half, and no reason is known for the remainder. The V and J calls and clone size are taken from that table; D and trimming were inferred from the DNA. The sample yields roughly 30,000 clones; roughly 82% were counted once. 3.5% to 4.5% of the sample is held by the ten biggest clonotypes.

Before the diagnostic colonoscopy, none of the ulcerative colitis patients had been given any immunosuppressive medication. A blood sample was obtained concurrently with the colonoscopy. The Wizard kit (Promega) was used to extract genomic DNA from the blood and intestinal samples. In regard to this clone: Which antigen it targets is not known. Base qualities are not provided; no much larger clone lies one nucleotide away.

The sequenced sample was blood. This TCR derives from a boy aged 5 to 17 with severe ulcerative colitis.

The CDR3 in this case is CASSLGSLLGGYTF. The nucleotide sequence is TGTGCCAGCAGCTTGGGTTCGCTGCTTGGCGGCTACACCTTC. In this chain, TRBV5-6 is recombined with TRBJ1-2; no D gene can be assigned with confidence. Taken from cysteine to phenylalanine, the CDR3 has 14 residues. The read is trimmed to its CDR3 DNA, 42 bases read in frame from base 1. Reading the germline V gene gives CDR1 SGHDT and CDR2 YYEEEE. Trimming at the junction amounts to 0 bases on V and 8 bases on J, and the germline ends lie 14 bases apart.